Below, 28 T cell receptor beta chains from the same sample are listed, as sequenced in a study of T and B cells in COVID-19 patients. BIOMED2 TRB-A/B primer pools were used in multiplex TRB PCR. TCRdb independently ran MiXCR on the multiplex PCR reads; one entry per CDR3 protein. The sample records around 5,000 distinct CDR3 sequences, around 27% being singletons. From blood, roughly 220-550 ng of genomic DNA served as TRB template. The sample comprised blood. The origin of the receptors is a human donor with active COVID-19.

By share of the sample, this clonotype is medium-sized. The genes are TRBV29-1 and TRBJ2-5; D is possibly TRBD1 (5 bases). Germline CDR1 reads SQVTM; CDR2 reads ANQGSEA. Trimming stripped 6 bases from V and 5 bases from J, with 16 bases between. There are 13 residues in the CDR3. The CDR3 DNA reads TGCAGCGTGGAGACAGACATTAACGAGACCCAGTACTTC. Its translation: CSVETDINETQYF.

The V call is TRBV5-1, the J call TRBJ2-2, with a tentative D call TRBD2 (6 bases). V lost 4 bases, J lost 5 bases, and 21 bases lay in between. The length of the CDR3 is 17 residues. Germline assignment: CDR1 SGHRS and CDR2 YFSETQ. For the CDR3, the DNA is TGCGCCAGCAGCCCTCCGGGCGGGGCTGGAAGGACCGGGGAGCTGTTTTTT. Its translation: CASSPPGGAGRTGELFF.

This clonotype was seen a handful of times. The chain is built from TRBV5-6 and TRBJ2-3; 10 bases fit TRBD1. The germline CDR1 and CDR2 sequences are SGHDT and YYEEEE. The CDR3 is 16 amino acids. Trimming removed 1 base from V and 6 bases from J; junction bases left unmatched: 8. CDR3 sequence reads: CASSLPGQGNEDTQYF. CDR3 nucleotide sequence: TGTGCCAGCAGCTTGCCGGGACAGGGGAACGAGGATACGCAGTATTTT.

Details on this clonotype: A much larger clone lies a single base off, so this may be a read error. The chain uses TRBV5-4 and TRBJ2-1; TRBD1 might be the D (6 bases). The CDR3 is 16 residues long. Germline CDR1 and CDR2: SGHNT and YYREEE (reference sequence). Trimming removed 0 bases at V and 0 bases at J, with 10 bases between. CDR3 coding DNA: TGTGCCAGCAGCTTGGCCCAGGGGAGCTCCTACAATGAGCAGTTCTTC. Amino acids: CASSLAQGSSYNEQFF.

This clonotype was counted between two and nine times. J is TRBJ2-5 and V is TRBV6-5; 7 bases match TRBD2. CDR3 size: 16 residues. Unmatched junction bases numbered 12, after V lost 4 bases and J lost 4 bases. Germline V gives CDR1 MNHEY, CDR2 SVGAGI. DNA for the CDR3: TGTGCCAGCAGTTCCGCTCTTGATAAGCGGGGAGAGACCCAGTACTTC. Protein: CASSSALDKRGETQYF.

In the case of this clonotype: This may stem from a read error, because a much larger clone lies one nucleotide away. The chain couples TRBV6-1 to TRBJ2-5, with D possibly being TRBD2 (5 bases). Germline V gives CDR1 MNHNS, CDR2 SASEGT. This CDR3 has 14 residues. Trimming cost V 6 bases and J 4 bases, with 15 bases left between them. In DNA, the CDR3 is TGTGCCAGCAGCAGACTAACGGGAAGAGAGACCCAGTACTTC. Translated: CASSRLTGRETQYF.

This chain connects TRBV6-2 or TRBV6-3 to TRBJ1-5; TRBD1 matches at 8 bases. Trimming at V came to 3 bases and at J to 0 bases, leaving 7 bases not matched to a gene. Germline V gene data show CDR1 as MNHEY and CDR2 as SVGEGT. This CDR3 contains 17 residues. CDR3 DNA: TGTGCCAGCAGTTATCCGACAGGGGTCTATAGCAATCAGCCCCAGCATTTT. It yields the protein CASSYPTGVYSNQPQHF.

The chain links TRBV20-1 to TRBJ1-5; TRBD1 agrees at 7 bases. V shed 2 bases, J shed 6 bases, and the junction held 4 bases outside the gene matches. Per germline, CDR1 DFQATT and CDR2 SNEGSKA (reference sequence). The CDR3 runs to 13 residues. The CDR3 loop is CSARSGTAQPQHF. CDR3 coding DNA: TGCAGTGCTAGATCGGGGACAGCTCAGCCCCAGCATTTT.

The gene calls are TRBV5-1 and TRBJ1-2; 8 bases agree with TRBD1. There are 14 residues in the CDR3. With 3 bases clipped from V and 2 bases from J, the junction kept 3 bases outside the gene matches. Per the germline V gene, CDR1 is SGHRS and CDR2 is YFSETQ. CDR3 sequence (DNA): TGCGCCAGCAGCTCCTGGACAGGGAACTATGGCTACACCTTC. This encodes CASSSWTGNYGYTF.

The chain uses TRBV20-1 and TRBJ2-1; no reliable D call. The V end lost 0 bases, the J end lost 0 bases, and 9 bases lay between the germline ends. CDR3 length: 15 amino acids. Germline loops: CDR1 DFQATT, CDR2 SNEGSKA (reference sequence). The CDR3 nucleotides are TGCAGTGCTAGAGATACGGCAAGCTCCTACAATGAGCAGTTCTTC. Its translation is CSARDTASSYNEQFF.

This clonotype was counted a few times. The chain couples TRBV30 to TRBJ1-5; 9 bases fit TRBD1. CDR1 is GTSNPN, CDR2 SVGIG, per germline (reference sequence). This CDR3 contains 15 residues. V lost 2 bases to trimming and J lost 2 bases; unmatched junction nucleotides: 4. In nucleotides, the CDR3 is TGTGCCTGGAGTCCCCGGACAGGGGGCAATCAGCCCCAGCATTTT. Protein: CAWSPRTGGNQPQHF.

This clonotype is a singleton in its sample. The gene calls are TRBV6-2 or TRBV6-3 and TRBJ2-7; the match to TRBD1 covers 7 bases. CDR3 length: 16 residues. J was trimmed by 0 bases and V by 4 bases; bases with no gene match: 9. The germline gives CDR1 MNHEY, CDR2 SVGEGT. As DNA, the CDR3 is TGTGCCAGCAGTTCCTCCCCCGACAGGGCCTCCTACGAGCAGTACTTC. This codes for CASSSSPDRASYEQYF.

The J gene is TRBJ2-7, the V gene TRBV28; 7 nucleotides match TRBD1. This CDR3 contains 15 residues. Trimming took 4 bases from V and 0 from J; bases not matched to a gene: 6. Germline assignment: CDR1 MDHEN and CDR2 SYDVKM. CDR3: CASSSRTGLSYEQYF. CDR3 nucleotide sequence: TGTGCCAGCAGTTCAAGGACAGGCCTCTCCTACGAGCAGTACTTC.

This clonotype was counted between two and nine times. The CDR3 region is CASSQVSGSVPDTQYF. Here the CDR3 DNA reads TGTGCCAGCAGCCAAGTTAGCGGGAGTGTGCCAGATACGCAGTATTTT. The rearrangement links TRBV7-2 to TRBJ2-3; 9 nucleotides align to TRBD2. Trimming took 5 bases from V and 4 from J; bases not matched to a gene: 10. This CDR3 contains 16 residues. Looked up from germline, CDR1 is SGHTA and CDR2 is FQGNSA.

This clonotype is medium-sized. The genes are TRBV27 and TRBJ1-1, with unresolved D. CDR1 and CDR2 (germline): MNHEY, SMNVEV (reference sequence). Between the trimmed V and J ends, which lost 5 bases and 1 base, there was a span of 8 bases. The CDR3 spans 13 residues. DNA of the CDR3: TGTGCCAGCAGTCGACGGAGGAACACTGAAGCTTTCTTT. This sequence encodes CASSRRRNTEAFF.

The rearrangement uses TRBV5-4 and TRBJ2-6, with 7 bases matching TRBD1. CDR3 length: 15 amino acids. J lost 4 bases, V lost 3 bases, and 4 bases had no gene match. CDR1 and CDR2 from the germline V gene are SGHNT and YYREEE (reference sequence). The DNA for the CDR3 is TGTGCCAGCAGCTATACAGGGGCCGGGGCCAACGTCCTGACTTTC. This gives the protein CASSYTGAGANVLTF. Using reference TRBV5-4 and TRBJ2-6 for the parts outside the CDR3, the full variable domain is ETGVTQSPTHLIKTRGQQVTLRCSSQSGHNTVSWYQQALGQGPQFIFQYYREEENGRGNFPPRFSGLQFPNYSSELNVNALELDDSALYLCASSYTGAGANVLTFGAGSRLTVL.

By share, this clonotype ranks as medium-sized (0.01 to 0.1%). CDR3 coding DNA: TGTGCCAGTACCCAGTGGGGGCAGGATGAGCAGTTCTTC. It encodes CASTQWGQDEQFF. This sequence joins TRBV19 and TRBJ2-1; tentative D call: TRBD1 (6 bases). Germline CDR1 LNHDA, CDR2 SQIVND (reference sequence). The V gene lost 7 bases and the J gene lost 8 bases, with 15 bases spanning the gap. This CDR3 is built from 13 residues.

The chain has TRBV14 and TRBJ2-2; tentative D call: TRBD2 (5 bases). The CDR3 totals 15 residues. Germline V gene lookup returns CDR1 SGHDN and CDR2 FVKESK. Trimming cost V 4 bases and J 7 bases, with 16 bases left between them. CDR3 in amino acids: CASSRTGKGVGELFF. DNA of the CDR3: TGTGCCAGCAGCCGGACTGGGAAAGGAGTCGGGGAGCTGTTTTTT.

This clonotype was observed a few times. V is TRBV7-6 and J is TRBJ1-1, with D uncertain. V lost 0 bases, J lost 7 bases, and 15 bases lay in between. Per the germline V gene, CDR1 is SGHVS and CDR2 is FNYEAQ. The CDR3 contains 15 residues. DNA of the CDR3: TGTGCCAGCAGCTTAGCTGCAGACCTCGTGGGTGAAGCTTTCTTT. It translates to CASSLAADLVGEAFF.

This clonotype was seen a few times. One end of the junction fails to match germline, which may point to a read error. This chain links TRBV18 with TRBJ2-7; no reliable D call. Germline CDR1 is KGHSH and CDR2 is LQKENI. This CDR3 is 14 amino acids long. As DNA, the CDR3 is TGTGCCAGCTCAGCACCCATGGACCTCTACGAGCAGTACTTC. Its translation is CASSAPMDLYEQYF.

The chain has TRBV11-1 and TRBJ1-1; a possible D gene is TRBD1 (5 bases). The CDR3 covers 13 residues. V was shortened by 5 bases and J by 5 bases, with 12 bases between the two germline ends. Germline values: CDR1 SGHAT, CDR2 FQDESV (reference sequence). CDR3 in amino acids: CASSPDGGTEAFF. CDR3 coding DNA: TGTGCCAGCAGCCCCGACGGGGGAACTGAAGCTTTCTTT.

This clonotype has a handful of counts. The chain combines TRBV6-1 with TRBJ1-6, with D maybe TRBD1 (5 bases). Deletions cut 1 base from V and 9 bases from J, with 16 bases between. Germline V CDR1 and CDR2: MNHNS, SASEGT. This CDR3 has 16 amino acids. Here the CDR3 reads CASSEVEDRGGSPLHF. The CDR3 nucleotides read TGTGCCAGCAGTGAAGTGGAGGATCGGGGCGGTTCACCCCTCCACTTT.

CDR3 amino acids: CASTSVRDFLQYNEQFF. Written as DNA, the CDR3 is TGCGCCAGCACCTCGGTAAGGGATTTCCTCCAATACAATGAGCAGTTCTTC. This sequence joins TRBV5-1 and TRBJ2-1, with D unclear. The CDR3 has 17 residues. Looked up from germline, CDR1 is SGHRS and CDR2 is YFSETQ. Deletions cut 6 bases from V and 4 bases from J, with 23 bases between.

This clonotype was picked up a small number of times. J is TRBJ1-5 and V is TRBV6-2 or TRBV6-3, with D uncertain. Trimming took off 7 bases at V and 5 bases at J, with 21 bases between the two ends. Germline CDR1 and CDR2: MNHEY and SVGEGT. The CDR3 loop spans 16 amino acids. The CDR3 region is CASNQNEWAGDQPQHF. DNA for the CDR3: TGTGCCAGCAATCAGAATGAGTGGGCGGGCGATCAGCCCCAGCATTTT.

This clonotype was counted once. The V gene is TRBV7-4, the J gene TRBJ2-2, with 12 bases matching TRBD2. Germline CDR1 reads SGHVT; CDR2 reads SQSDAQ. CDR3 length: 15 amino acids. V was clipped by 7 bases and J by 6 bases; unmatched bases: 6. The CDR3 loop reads CASIRLAGVSGELFF. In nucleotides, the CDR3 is TGTGCCAGCATCAGACTAGCGGGAGTTTCCGGGGAGCTGTTTTTT.

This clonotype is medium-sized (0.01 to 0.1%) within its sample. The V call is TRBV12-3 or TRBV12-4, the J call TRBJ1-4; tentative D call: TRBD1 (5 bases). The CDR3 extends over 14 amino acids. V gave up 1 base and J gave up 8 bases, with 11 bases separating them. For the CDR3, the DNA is TGTGCCAGCAGTTTAGGGCAGGGTGGAGAAAAACTGTTTTTT. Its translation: CASSLGQGGEKLFF.

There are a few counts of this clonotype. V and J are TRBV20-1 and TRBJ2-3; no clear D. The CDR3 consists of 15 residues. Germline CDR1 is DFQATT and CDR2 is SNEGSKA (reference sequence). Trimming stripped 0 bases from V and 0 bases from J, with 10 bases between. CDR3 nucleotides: TGCAGTGCTAGAGATCGACTTGGAAGCACAGATACGCAGTATTTT. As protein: CSARDRLGSTDTQYF.

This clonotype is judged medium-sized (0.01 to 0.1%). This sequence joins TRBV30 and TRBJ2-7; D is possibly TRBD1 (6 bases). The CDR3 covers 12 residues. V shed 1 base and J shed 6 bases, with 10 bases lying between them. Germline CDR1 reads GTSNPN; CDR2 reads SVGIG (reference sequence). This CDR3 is CAWSAGVGEQYF. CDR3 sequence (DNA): TGTGCCTGGAGTGCAGGGGTTGGCGAGCAGTACTTC.